These T cell receptor beta chains were read from a single sample in a study of blood T cell repertoires in COVID-19. The repertoire was sequenced with immunoSEQ multiplex PCR; TCRdb's copy has only in-frame clones and lacks some. The repertoire includes 100,000 or so clones, approximately 80% of them detected once, and approximately 9.6% sits in the top ten. Sequencing input: peripheral blood. The receptors derive from a man aged 55-75 years with active or convalescent COVID-19. Both conserved end residues are part of each CDR3. The order of the fields is CDR3 DNA, CDR3 protein, V gene, J gene, clone size, D gene. The D gene is left open where the match is weak. Some rows have no size entry. The others give once, few or many, or a class for an expanded clone.

TGTGCCAGCTCAGCACCTTTAAGTCACTTGGCCAAAAACATTCAGTACTTC	CASSAPLSHLAKNIQYF	TRBV18	TRBJ2-4	.	.
TGCGCCAGCAGCTTGGACAGGGGGCGTGATGGCTACACCTTC	CASSLDRGRDGYTF	TRBV5-1	TRBJ1-2	few	TRBD1
TGTGCCAGCAGCTGGGAGGGGGACACTGAAGCTTTCTTT	CASSWEGDTEAFF	TRBV7-8	TRBJ1-1	.	.
TGTGCTAGTGGGCTAGGGGGGGCCAGCACAGATACGCAGTATTTT	CASGLGGASTDTQYF	TRBV12-5	TRBJ2-3	.	.
TGCAGCGTTGATTATGTTGGGGGGGCTGAGCAAGAGACCCAGTACTTC	CSVDYVGGAEQETQYF	TRBV29-1	TRBJ2-5	few	.
TGTGCCAGCAGCTTACAGGCTAGGGGGTATGGGGCCAACGTCCTGACTTTC	CASSLQARGYGANVLTF	TRBV7-3	TRBJ2-6	.	.
TGTGCCACCAGTGATTCTCGGGTCCCGCACTGGCAGCCCCAGCATTTT	CATSDSRVPHWQPQHF	TRBV24-1	TRBJ1-5	.	.
TGTGCCAGCTCACCACCTTCCCCGGGGTTAGCTTTCTTT	CASSPPSPGLAFF	TRBV18	TRBJ1-1	.	.
TGTGCCAGCAGCTCGGACACCCCGGGCACTGAAGCTTTCTTT	CASSSDTPGTEAFF	TRBV7-9	TRBJ1-1	.	.
TGCGCCAGCAGTGAGTCGGGCAGGGGCGAAGCTTTCTTT	CASSESGRGEAFF	TRBV10-1	TRBJ1-1	.	.
TGCGCCAGCAGCTTAGCGGGACCTCCCTACAATGAGCAGTTCTTC	CASSLAGPPYNEQFF	TRBV5-1	TRBJ2-1	once	TRBD2
TGTGCCAGCAGCTACGCGGGGCTCGGGGAAGCTTTCTTT	CASSYAGLGEAFF	TRBV3-1/TRBV3-2	TRBJ1-1	.	.
TGTGCCAGCAGCGGCACAGGGATTCCAGAGACCCAGTACTTC	CASSGTGIPETQYF	TRBV9	TRBJ2-5	.	.
TGTGCCAGCAGTGAAAACGGGGTCAATCAGCCCCAGCATTTT	CASSENGVNQPQHF	TRBV2	TRBJ1-5	once	.
TGTGCCAGCAGTCGGGACAGGGGATACGAGCAGTACTTC	CASSRDRGYEQYF	TRBV12-3/TRBV12-4	TRBJ2-7	.	TRBD1
TGTGCCAGCAGCTTGGACAGGGGAGAATTCAGTGAGCAGTTCTTC	CASSLDRGEFSEQFF	TRBV5-4	TRBJ2-1	.	TRBD1
TGCGCCAGCAACCCGGACAGGGGGGGAGAAGAGACCCAGTACTTC	CASNPDRGGEETQYF	TRBV10-2	TRBJ2-5	.	TRBD1
TGTGCCAGCAGTTATTGGGACAGAAAAAACATTCAGTACTTC	CASSYWDRKNIQYF	TRBV6-9	TRBJ2-4	.	TRBD1
TGTGCCAGCAGCTTAGAGACCGGGGGGGGCTACACCTTC	CASSLETGGGYTF	TRBV7-2	TRBJ1-2	.	.
TGTGCCAGCAGCTTAGCCAGGTCCCTGAACACTGAAGCTTTCTTT	CASSLARSLNTEAFF	TRBV11-3	TRBJ1-1	.	.
TGTGCCAGCAGCCCTTCGAACACCGGGGAGCTGTTTTTT	CASSPSNTGELFF	TRBV9	TRBJ2-2	.	.
TGTGCCAGCAGTTTGACTAGCGGGGGACAAGAGACCCAGTACTTC	CASSLTSGGQETQYF	TRBV28	TRBJ2-5	few	TRBD2
TGTGCCAGCAGTAACAGGGGGACCTCTGGGGCCAACGTCCTGACTTTC	CASSNRGTSGANVLTF	TRBV2	TRBJ2-6	.	TRBD1
TGCGCCAGCAGCCCCAGACTAGCGGGAGGGTCCTACGAGCAGTACTTC	CASSPRLAGGSYEQYF	TRBV5-1	TRBJ2-7	.	TRBD2
TGTGCCAGCAGTTCCCTGAGACAGAGGGCTTTCTTT	CASSSLRQRAFF	TRBV28	TRBJ1-1	.	.
TGTGCCAGTAAGGGACAGGGGTACAATGAGCAGTTCTTC	CASKGQGYNEQFF	TRBV19	TRBJ2-1	once	TRBD1